These T cell receptor beta chains were read from a single sample in a study of cytotoxic CD8 clonotypes in ibrutinib-treated CLL. Assay used: immunoSEQ multiplex PCR; TCRdb lists only in-frame clones, some missing. The repertoire has roughly 51,000 clones, around half of them found once; the top ten carry 32%. The sample in question was PBMCs, obtained after 12 months of ibrutinib treatment. These receptors all come from a human donor with chronic lymphocytic leukemia. CDR3s include the opening cysteine and the closing phenylalanine or tryptophan. The D gene is left open where the match is weak. Only part of the rows carry a size: once, few, many, or a class if the clone is expanded.

>TRBJ1-2|TRBV10-3|NA|NA
TGTGCCATCAGTGACACCTCCGGCGGCTACACCTTC
CAISDTSGGYTF
>TRBJ2-7|TRBV5-1|few|TRBD2
TGCGCCAGCAGCATTGGGACTAGCGGGACCTACGAGCAGTACTTC
CASSIGTSGTYEQYF
>TRBJ2-7|TRBV11-3|NA|TRBD2
TGTGCCAGCAGCCTCGCGGGAGGGCGTAGTTACGAGCAGTACTTC
CASSLAGGRSYEQYF
>TRBJ2-6|TRBV7-3|few|NA
TGTGCCAGCAGCTTCGGCTCTGGGGCCAACGTCCTGACTTTC
CASSFGSGANVLTF
>TRBJ2-7|TRBV7-8|NA|TRBD1
TGTGCCAGCAGCTTAGTTGGGACAGGCTCCTACGAGCAGTACTTC
CASSLVGTGSYEQYF
>TRBJ1-2|TRBV5-4|NA|NA
TGTGCCAGCAGCTTGGCTAGGGTTGGCTACACCTTC
CASSLARVGYTF
>TRBJ2-1|TRBV5-1|NA|NA
TGCGCCAGCAGCTTAAGTTATGAGCAGTTCTTC
CASSLSYEQFF
>TRBJ2-2|TRBV30|once|TRBD2
TGTGCCTGGAGTGTACGATGGGGGACTAGCGGGAGGCCCCAGTGGGGCGGGGAGCTGTTTTTT
CAWSVRWGTSGRPQWGGELFF
>TRBJ2-5|TRBV9|NA|NA
TGTGCCAGCAGCGTACTATCGGGGCAGGGAGAGACCCAGTACTTC
CASSVLSGQGETQYF
>TRBJ1-1|TRBV28|once|NA
TGTGCCAGCAGTTTCCCTCAAGGAATGAACACTGAAGCTTTCTTT
CASSFPQGMNTEAFF
>TRBJ2-3|TRBV6-4|NA|NA
TGTGCCAGCAGTGACTCGACGGGGTCTACAGATACGCAGTATTTT
CASSDSTGSTDTQYF
>TRBJ2-5|TRBV25-1|NA|NA
TGTGCCAGCAGTGCCCAGACAGGACCCCAAGAGACCCAGTACTTC
CASSAQTGPQETQYF
>TRBJ1-2|TRBV5-6|NA|TRBD1
TGTGCCAGCAGCGGCCTGGGACAGTTCGTTGAGGTTCTCTATGGCTACACCTTC
CASSGLGQFVEVLYGYTF
>TRBJ2-1|TRBV5-1|NA|NA
TGCGCCAGCAGCCCCGTAAGTCCCAATGAGCAGTTCTTC
CASSPVSPNEQFF
>TRBJ2-1|TRBV19|many|NA
TGTGCCAGTAGTACCTTCAATGAGCAGTTCTTC
CASSTFNEQFF
>TRBJ1-5|TRBV7-2|NA|NA
TGTGCCAGCAGCTTAGGAGGGAATAGCAATCAGCCCCAGCATTTT
CASSLGGNSNQPQHF
>TRBJ2-6|TRBV27|few|NA
TGTGCCAGCAGTTTACAGAACTCTGGGGCCAACGTCCTGACTTTC
CASSLQNSGANVLTF
>TRBJ2-2|TRBV9|NA|TRBD1
TGTGCCAGCAGCGCACGGACAGGATCCGGGGAGCTGTTTTTT
CASSARTGSGELFF
>TRBJ2-1|TRBV5-6|once|NA
TGTGCCAGCAGCTTTCAAACCAGCTCCTACAATGAGCAGTTCTTC
CASSFQTSSYNEQFF
>TRBJ2-2|TRBV18|many|NA
TGTGCCAGCTCACCACCGAACACCGGGGAGCTGTTTTTT
CASSPPNTGELFF
>TRBJ1-2|TRBV5-4|NA|NA
TGTGCCAGCAGCTTACGGGGAAGCTATGGCTACACCTTC
CASSLRGSYGYTF
>TRBJ2-3|TRBV7-9|NA|NA
TGTGCCAGCAGCTTAGACCACAGCACAGATACGCAGTATTTT
CASSLDHSTDTQYF
>TRBJ1-3|TRBV27|few|NA
TGTGCCAGCAACTACAGCTCTGGAAACACCATATATTTT
CASNYSSGNTIYF
>TRBJ1-4|TRBV28|once|TRBD1
TGTGCCAGCAGTTCCCGGGACAGTAGAAATGAAAAACTGTTTTTT
CASSSRDSRNEKLFF
>TRBJ2-1|TRBV5-1|NA|NA
TGCGCCAGCAGCTTGGCCCTGCGGCGTGGAGATGAGCAGTTCTTC
CASSLALRRGDEQFF
>TRBJ2-7|TRBV5-4|many|TRBD2
TGTGCCAGCAGCTGGGGGGAGGGCTACGAGCAGTACTTC
CASSWGEGYEQYF
>TRBJ2-7|TRBV2|few|NA
TGTGCCAGCAGATCGGGAAGCTCCTACGAGCAGTACTTC
CASRSGSSYEQYF
>TRBJ2-3|TRBV7-6|many|NA
TGTGCCAGCAGCTCTCCCCCGGGGACTCGCACAGATACGCAGTATTTT
CASSSPPGTRTDTQYF
>TRBJ2-3|TRBV9|few|NA
TGTGCCAGCAGCGAAGATACGCAGTATTTT
CASSEDTQYF
>TRBJ2-1|TRBV10-3|NA|NA
TGTGCCATCATGCGGGGAGAGAGTGAGCAGTTCTTC
CAIMRGESEQFF
>TRBJ1-2|TRBV7-2|NA|NA
TGTGCCAGCAGCTTAGATAGACTCGGGAAGGGCTACACCTTC
CASSLDRLGKGYTF
>TRBJ1-1|TRBV14|NA|NA
TGTGCCAGCAGCCAACCGGGAGCTACTGAAGCTTTCTTT
CASSQPGATEAFF
>TRBJ2-3|TRBV28|NA|TRBD1
TGTGCCAGCAGTTATGGGACAGGGGGCGCAGATACGCAGTATTTT
CASSYGTGGADTQYF
>TRBJ1-2|TRBV9|NA|NA
TGTGCCAGCAGCGTAGCTACAGGGTTCGACTATGGCTACACCTTC
CASSVATGFDYGYTF
>TRBJ1-2|TRBV11-2|NA|NA
TGTGCCAGCAGCTTAGCGGGGTATGGCTACACCTTC
CASSLAGYGYTF
>TRBJ2-7|TRBV2|NA|TRBD1
TGTGCCAGCAAAGGGACAGGGGTATACGAGCAGTACTTC
CASKGTGVYEQYF
>TRBJ1-5|TRBV28|few|NA
TGTGCCAGCTTTTCAAACCGGGCCTCAAATCAGCCCCAGCATTTT
CASFSNRASNQPQHF
>TRBJ1-1|TRBV5-1|NA|TRBD1
TGCGCCAGCAGCGCTGGACAGGCGGTAAACACTGAAGCTTTCTTT
CASSAGQAVNTEAFF
>TRBJ1-2|TRBV28|many|NA
TGTGCCACCCTAGTAGGTAACTATGGCTACACCTTC
CATLVGNYGYTF
>TRBJ1-1|TRBV11-2|NA|TRBD1
TGTGCCAGCAGGGGACAGGGGGGGAACACTGAAGCTTTCTTT
CASRGQGGNTEAFF
>TRBJ2-1|TRBV5-1|many|TRBD2
TGCGCCAGCAGCTTGGTGGGGAGGGCCGCCTACAATGAGCAGTTCTTC
CASSLVGRAAYNEQFF
>TRBJ2-2|TRBV30|NA|TRBD2
TGTGCCTGGAGTGTACACCTCCACCTAGCGGGAGGGCCTGGGACCGGGGAGCTGTTTTTT
CAWSVHLHLAGGPGTGELFF
>TRBJ2-5|TRBV5-4|NA|NA
TGTGCCAGCAGCTTGGCGTTCCGGGGAGAGACCCAGTACTTC
CASSLAFRGETQYF
>TRBJ1-1|TRBV4-1|NA|NA
TGCGCCAGCAGCCAAGATCATATAGGGAGCACTGAAGCTTTCTTT
CASSQDHIGSTEAFF
>TRBJ1-1|TRBV19|NA|TRBD1
TGTGCCAGCAAAGGACAGGGGAACACTGAAGCTTTCTTT
CASKGQGNTEAFF
>TRBJ2-7|TRBV5-6|NA|NA
TGTGCCAGCAGCATTAACTACGAGCAGTACTTC
CASSINYEQYF
>TRBJ2-1|TRBV5-1|NA|TRBD1
TGCGCCAGCAGCTTGACAGGGGCCATGGACCACAATGAGCAGTTCTTC
CASSLTGAMDHNEQFF
>TRBJ2-1|TRBV27|NA|TRBD2
TGTGCCAGCACCTTCAAGACTAGCGGGAGCTCCTCGTTTAATAATGAGCAGTTCTTC
CASTFKTSGSSSFNNEQFF
>TRBJ1-6|TRBV6-1|NA|NA
TGTGCCAGCAGTGAAAGATACTATAATTCACCCCTCCACTTT
CASSERYYNSPLHF
>TRBJ1-2|TRBV5-4|few|TRBD1
TGTGCCAGCAGGATCGGGACAGGGGGCTTTGACTATGGCTACACCTTC
CASRIGTGGFDYGYTF
>TRBJ1-5|TRBV6-1|NA|TRBD1
TGTGCCAGCAGTGACTGGGGACAGGCCAATCAGCCCCAGCATTTT
CASSDWGQANQPQHF
>TRBJ1-5|TRBV14|many|NA
TGTGCCAGCAGCCGGGACCACAATCAGCCCCAGCATTTT
CASSRDHNQPQHF